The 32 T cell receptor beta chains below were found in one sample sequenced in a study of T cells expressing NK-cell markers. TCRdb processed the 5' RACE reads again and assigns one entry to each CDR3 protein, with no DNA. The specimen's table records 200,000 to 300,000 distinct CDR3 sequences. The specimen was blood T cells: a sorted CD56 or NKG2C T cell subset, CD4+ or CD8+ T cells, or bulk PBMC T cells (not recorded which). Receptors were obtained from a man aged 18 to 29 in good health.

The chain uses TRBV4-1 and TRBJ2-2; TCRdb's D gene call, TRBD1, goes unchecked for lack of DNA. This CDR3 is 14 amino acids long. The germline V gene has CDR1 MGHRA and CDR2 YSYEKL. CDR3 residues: CASSQDRAPGELFF.

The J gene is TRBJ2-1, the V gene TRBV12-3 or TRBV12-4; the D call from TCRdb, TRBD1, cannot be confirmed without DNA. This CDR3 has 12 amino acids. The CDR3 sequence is CASSQGVNEQFF.

CDR3 residues: CASSIPLRGITGELFF. The J gene is TRBJ2-2, the V gene TRBV6-1; TCRdb's D call, TRBD1, is unchecked because there is no DNA. This CDR3 has 16 amino acids. CDR1 is MNHNS, CDR2 SASEGT, per germline.

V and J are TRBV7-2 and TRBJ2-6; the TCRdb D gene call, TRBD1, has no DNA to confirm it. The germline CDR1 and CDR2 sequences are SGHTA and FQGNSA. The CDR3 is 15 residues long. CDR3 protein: CASRQTGKGANVLTF.

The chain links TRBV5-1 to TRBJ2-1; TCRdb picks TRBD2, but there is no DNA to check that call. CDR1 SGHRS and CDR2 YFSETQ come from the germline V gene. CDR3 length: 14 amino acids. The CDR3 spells CASNEREAYNEQFF.

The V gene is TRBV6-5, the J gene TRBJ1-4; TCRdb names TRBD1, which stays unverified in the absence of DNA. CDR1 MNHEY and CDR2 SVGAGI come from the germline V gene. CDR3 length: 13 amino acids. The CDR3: CASAGTVNEKLFF.

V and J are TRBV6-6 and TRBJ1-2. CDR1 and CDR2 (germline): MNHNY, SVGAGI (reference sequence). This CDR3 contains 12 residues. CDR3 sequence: CASSYSNRGYTF.

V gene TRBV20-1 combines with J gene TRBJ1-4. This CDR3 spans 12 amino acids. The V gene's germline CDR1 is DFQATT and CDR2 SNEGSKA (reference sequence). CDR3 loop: CSARDRREKLFF.

The CDR3 region is CASSQSGYRADTQYF. The gene calls are TRBV4-3 and TRBJ2-3; there is no DNA to check the TCRdb D call of TRBD1. Germline values: CDR1 LGHNA, CDR2 YSLEER. This CDR3 has 15 amino acids.

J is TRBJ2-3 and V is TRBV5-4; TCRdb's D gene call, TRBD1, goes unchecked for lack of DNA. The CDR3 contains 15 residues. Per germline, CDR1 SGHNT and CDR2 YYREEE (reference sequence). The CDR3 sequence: CASSSGITDADTQYF.

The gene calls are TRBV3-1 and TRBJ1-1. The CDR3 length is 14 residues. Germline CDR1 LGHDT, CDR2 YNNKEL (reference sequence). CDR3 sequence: CASSPGGVHTEAFF.

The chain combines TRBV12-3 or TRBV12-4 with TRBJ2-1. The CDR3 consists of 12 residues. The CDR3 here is CASSFGVNEQFF.

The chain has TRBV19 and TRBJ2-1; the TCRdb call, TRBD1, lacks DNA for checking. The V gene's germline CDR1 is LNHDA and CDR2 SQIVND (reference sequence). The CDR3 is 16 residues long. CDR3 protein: CASSIDRGRGLGEQFF.

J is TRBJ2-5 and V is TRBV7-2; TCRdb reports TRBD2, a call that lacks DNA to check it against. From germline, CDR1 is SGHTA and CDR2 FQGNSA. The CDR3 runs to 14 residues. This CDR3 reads CASSFYIPSSTQYF.

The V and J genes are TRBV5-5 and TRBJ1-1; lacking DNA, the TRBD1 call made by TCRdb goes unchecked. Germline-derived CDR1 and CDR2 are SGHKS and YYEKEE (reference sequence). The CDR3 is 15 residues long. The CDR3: CASSVGQIQNTEAFF.

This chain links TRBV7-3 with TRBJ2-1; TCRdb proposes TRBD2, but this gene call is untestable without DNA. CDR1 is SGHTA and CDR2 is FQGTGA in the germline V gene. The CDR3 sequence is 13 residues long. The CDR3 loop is CASSLRTVNEQFF.

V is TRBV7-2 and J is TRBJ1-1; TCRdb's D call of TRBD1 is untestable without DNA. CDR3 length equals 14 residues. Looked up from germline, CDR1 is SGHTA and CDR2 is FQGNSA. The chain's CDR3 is CASSLESRPPEAFF.

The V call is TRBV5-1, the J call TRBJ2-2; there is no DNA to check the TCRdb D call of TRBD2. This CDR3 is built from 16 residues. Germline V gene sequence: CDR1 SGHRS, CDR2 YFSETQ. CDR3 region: CASSFRGSGVLGELFF.

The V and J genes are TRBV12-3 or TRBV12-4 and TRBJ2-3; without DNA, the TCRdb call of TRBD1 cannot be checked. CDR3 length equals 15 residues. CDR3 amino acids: CASSLGPAGEDTQYF.

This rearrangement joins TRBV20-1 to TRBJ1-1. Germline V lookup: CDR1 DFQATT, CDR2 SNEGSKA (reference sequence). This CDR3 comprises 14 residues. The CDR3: CSARDPVGSTEAFF.

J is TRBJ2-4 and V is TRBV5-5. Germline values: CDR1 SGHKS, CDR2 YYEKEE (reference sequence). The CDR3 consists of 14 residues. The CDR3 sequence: CASALRLAVNIQYF.

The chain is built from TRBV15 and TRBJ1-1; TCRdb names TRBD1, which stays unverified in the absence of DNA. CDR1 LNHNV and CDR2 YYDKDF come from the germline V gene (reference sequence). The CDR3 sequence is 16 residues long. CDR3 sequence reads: CATSRDRVSRNTEAFF.

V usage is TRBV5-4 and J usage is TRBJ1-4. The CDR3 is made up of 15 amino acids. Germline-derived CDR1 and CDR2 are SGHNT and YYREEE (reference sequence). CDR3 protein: CASRGPREKVEKLFF. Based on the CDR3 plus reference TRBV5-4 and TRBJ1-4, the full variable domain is ETGVTQSPTHLIKTRGQQVTLRCSSQSGHNTVSWYQQALGQGPQFIFQYYREEENGRGNFPPRFSGLQFPNYSSELNVNALELDDSALYLCASRGPREKVEKLFFGSGTQLSVL.

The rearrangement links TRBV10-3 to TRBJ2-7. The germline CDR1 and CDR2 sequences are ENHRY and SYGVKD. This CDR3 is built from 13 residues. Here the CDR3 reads CAIGQTSAYEQYF.

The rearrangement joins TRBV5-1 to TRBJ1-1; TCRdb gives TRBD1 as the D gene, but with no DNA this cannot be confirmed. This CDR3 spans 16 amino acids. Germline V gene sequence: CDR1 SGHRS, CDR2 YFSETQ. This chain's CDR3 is CASSLATGQMNTEAFF.

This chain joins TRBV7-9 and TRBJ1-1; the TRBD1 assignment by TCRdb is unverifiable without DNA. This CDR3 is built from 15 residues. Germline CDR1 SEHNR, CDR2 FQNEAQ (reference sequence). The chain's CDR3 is CASSLGGSMDTEAFF.

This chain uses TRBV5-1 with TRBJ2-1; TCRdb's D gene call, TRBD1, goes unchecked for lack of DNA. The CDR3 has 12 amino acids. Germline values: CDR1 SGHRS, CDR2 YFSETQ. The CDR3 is CASSPTWGEQFF.

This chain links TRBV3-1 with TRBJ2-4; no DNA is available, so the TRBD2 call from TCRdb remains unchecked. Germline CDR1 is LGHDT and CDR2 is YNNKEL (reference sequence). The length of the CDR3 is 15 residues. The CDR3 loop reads CASSQGGGAKNIQYF.

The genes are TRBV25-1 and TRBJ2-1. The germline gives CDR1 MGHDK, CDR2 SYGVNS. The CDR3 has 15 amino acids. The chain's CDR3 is CASSESGVIGYEQFF.

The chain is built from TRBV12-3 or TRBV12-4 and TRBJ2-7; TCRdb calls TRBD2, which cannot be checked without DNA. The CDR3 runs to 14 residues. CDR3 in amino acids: CASRSLREDHEQYF.

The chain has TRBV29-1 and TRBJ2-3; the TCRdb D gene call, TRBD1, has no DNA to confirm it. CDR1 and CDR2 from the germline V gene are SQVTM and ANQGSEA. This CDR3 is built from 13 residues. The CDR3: CSVPGLATDTQYF.

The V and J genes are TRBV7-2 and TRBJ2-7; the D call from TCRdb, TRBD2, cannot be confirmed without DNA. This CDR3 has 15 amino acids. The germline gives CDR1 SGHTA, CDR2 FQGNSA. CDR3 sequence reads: CASSLGGGRAREQYF. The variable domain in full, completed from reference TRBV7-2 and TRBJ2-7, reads GAGVSQSPSNKVTEKGKDVELRCDPISGHTALYWYRQSLGQGLEFLIYFQGNSAPDKSGLPSDRFSAERTGGSVSTLTIQRTQQEDSAVYLCASSLGGGRAREQYFGPGTRLTVT.